This T cell receptor (beta chain) was captured by sequencing in a study of T-cell memory formation after mild COVID-19. As for the study in general: TCR clusters were mostly donor specific. General study results and limits: A balance of CD4 and CD8 characterized clones contracting day 15 to 85, whereas later expanders leaned CD4+. Largely, contracting CD4+ clones fell within CM and EM, and contracting CD8+ clones within EMRA. Memory cells collected pre-infection included some clones that later responded, suggesting cross-reactive memory joined.

This clonotype was detected only a few times. Its specificity is unknown. One entry per CDR3 protein results from TCRdb running MiXCR on the 5' RACE reads. This sample has 400,000 to 450,000 distinct CDR3 sequences, with approximately 19% found just once. Deletions cut 2 bases from V and 5 bases from J, with 10 bases between. The CDR3 covers 14 residues. The germline V gene encodes CDR1 MDHEN and CDR2 SYDVKM. The specimen sequenced was PBMCs or a T cell subset sorted from them (not recorded which). The chain links TRBV28 to TRBJ1-5; D unresolved. The clonotype comes from a man younger than 35 who had mild COVID-19 (a few samples of this study predate the infection). Cell type and time point are not known. CDR3 sequence reads: CASSLVWEDQPQHF. The DNA of the CDR3 is TGTGCCAGCAGTTTAGTCTGGGAAGATCAGCCCCAGCATTTT.